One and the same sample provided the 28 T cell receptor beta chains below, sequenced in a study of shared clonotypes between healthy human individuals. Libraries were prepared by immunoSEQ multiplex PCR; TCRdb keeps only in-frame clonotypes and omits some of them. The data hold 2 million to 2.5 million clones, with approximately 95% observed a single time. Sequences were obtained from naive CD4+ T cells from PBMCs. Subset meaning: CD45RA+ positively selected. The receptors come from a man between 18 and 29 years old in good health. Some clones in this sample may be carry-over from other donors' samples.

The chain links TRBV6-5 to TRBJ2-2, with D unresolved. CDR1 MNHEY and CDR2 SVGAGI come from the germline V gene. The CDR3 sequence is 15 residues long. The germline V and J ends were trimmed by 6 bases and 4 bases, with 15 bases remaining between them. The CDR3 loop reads CASSPKGYGTGELFF. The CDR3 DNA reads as TGTGCCAGCAGCCCGAAAGGATATGGCACCGGGGAGCTGTTTTTT.

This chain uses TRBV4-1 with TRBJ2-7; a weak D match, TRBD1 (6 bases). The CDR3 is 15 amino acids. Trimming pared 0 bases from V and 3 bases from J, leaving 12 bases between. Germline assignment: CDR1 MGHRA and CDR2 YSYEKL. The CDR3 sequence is CASSQDEGGVYEQYF. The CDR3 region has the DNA TGCGCCAGCAGCCAAGATGAAGGGGGTGTCTACGAGCAGTACTTC.

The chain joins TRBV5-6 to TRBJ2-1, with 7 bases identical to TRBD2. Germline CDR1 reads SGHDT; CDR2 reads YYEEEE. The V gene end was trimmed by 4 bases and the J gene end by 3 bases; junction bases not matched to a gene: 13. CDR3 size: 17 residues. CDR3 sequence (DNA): TGTGCCAGCAGCCCCACCCCCGCGGGAGCCATCTACAATGAGCAGTTCTTC. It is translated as CASSPTPAGAIYNEQFF.

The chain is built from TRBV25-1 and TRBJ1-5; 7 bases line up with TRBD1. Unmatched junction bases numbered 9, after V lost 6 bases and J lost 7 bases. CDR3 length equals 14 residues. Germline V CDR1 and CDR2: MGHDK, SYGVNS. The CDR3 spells CASRGQGDGQPQHF. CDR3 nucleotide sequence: TGTGCCAGCAGGGGTCAGGGGGACGGGCAGCCCCAGCATTTT.

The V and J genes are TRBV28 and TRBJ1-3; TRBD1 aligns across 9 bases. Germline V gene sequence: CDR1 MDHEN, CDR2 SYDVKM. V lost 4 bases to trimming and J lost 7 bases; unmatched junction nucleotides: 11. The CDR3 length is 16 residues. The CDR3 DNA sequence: TGTGCCAGCAGTTCAACCGTGACAGGGGGTAGGAACACCATATATTTT. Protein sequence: CASSSTVTGGRNTIYF.

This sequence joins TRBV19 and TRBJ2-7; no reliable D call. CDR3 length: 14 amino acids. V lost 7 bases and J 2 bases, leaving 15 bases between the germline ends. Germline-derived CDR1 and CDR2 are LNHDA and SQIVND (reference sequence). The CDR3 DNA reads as TGTGCCAGTAAGACCGGGCCCCAGGCCTACGAGCAGTACTTC. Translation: CASKTGPQAYEQYF. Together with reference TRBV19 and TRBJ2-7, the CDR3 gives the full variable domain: DGGITQSPKYLFRKEGQNVTLSCEQNLNHDAMYWYRQDPGQGLRLIYYSQIVNDFQKGDIAEGYSVSREKKESFPLTVTSAQKNPTAFYLCASKTGPQAYEQYFGPGTRLTVT.

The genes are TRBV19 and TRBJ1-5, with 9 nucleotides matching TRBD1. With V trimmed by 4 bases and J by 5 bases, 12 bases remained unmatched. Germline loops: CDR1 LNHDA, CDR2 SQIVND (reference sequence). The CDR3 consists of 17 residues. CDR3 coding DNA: TGTGCCAGTAGTACGGACAGGGGAAGTGTATTGGATCAGCCCCAGCATTTT. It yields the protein CASSTDRGSVLDQPQHF. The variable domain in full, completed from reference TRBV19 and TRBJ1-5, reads DGGITQSPKYLFRKEGQNVTLSCEQNLNHDAMYWYRQDPGQGLRLIYYSQIVNDFQKGDIAEGYSVSREKKESFPLTVTSAQKNPTAFYLCASSTDRGSVLDQPQHFGDGTRLSIL.

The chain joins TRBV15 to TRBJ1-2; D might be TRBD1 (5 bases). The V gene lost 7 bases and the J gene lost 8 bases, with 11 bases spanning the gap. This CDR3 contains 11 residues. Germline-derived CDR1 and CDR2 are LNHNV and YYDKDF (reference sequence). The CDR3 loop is CATMGQVGYTF. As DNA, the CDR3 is TGTGCCACCATGGGGCAGGTCGGCTACACCTTC.

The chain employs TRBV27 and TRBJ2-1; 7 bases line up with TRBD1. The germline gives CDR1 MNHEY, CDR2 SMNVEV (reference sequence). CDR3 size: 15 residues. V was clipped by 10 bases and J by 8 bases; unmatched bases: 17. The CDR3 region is CATRGGDRIWDEQFF. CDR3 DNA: TGTGCCACCCGAGGTGGGGACAGAATATGGGATGAGCAGTTCTTC.

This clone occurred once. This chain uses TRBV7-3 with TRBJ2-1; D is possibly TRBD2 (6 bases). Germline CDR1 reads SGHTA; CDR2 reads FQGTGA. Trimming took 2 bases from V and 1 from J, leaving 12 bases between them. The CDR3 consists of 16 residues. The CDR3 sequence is CASSLGAGISYNEQFF. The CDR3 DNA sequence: TGTGCCAGCAGCTTAGGGGCGGGGATTTCCTACAATGAGCAGTTCTTC. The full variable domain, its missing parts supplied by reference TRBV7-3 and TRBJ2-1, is GAGVSQTPSNKVTEKGKYVELRCDPISGHTALYWYRQSLGQGPEFLIYFQGTGAADDSGLPNDRFFAVRPEGSVSTLKIQRTERGDSAVYLCASSLGAGISYNEQFFGPGTRLTVL.

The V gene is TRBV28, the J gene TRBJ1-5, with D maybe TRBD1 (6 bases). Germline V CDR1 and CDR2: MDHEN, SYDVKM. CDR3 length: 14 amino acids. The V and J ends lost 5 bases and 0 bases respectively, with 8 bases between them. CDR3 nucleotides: TGTGCCAGCAGTGGGGGGCCTAGCAATCAGCCCCAGCATTTT. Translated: CASSGGPSNQPQHF.

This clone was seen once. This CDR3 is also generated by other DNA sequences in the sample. The CDR3 nucleotides are TGCGCCAGCAGCTTGGCCCTCGGAGATACGCAGTATTTT. It specifies CASSLALGDTQYF. The chain is built from TRBV5-1 and TRBJ2-3; D gene unclear. CDR1 is SGHRS, CDR2 YFSETQ, per germline. Trimming removed 0 bases from V and 5 bases from J, with 7 bases in between. The CDR3 runs to 13 residues.

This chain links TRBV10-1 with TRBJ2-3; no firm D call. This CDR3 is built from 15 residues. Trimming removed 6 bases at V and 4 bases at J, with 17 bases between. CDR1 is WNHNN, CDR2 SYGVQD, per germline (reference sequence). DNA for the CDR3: TGCGCCAGCAGCGAAGGCGGACGCCCTCCAGATACGCAGTATTTT. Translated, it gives CASSEGGRPPDTQYF.

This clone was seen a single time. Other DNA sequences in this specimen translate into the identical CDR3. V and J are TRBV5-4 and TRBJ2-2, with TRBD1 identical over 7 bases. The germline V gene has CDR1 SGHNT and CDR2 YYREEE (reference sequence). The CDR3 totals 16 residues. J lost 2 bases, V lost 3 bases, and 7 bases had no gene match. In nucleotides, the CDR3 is TGTGCCAGCAGCTCCGGCCGGGACAGAAACACCGGGGAGCTGTTTTTT. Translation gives CASSSGRDRNTGELFF.

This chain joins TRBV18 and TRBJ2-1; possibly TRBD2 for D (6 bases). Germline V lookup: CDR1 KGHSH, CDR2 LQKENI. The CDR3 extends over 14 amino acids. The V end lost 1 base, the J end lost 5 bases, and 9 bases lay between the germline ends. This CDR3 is CASSPRTNHNEQFF. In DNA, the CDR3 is TGTGCCAGCTCACCACGGACTAACCACAATGAGCAGTTCTTC.

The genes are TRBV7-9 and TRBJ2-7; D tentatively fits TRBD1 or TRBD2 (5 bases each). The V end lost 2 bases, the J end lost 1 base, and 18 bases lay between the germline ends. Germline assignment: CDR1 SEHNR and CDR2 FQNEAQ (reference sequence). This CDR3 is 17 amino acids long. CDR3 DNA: TGTGCCAGCAGCTTAACCGGGACGGTCCTTCTTTCCTACGAGCAGTACTTC. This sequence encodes CASSLTGTVLLSYEQYF.

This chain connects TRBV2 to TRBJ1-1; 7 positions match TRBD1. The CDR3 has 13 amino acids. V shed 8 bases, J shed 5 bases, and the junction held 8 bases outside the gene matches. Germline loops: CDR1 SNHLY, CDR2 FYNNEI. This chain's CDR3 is CASGQTGVTEAFF. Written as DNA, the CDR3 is TGTGCCAGCGGCCAAACAGGGGTTACTGAAGCTTTCTTT. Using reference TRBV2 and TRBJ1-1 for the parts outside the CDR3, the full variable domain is EPEVTQTPSHQVTQMGQEVILRCVPISNHLYFYWYRQILGQKVEFLVSFYNNEISEKSEIFDDQFSVERPDGSNFTLKIRSTKLEDSAMYFCASGQTGVTEAFFGQGTRLTVV.

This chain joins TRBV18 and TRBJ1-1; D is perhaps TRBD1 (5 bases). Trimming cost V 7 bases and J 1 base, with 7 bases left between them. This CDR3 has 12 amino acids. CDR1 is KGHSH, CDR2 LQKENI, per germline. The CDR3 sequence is CASCRENTEAFF. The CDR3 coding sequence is TGTGCCAGCTGCAGGGAGAACACTGAAGCTTTCTTT. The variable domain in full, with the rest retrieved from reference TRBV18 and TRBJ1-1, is NAGVMQNPRHLVRRRGQEARLRCSPMKGHSHVYWYRQLPEEGLKFMVYLQKENIIDESGMPKERFSAEFPKEGPSILRIQQVVRGDSAAYFCASCRENTEAFFGQGTRLTVV.

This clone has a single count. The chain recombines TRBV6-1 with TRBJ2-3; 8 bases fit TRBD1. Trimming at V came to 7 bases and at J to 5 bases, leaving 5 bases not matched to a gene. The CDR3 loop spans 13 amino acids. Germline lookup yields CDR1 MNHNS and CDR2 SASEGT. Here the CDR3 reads CASNLDREDTQYF. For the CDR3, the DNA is TGTGCCAGCAATCTGGACAGGGAAGATACGCAGTATTTT.

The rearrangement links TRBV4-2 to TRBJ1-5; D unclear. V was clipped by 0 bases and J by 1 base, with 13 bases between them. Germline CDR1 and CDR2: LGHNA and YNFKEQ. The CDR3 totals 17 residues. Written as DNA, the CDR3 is TGTGCCAGCAGCCAAGATTTTTCCGGGATGAGCAATCAGCCCCAGCATTTT. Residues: CASSQDFSGMSNQPQHF.

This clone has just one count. The CDR3 DNA follows: TGTGCCAGCAGCTTAGACCACAGCTCTGGAAACACCATATATTTT. It encodes CASSLDHSSGNTIYF. This chain connects TRBV7-3 to TRBJ1-3; no clear D. This CDR3 spans 15 amino acids. Germline CDR1 SGHTA, CDR2 FQGTGA. Deletions cut 2 bases from V and 0 bases from J, with 8 bases between. Combining the CDR3 with reference TRBV7-3 and TRBJ1-3 gives the whole variable domain GAGVSQTPSNKVTEKGKYVELRCDPISGHTALYWYRQSLGQGPEFLIYFQGTGAADDSGLPNDRFFAVRPEGSVSTLKIQRTERGDSAVYLCASSLDHSSGNTIYFGEGSWLTVV.

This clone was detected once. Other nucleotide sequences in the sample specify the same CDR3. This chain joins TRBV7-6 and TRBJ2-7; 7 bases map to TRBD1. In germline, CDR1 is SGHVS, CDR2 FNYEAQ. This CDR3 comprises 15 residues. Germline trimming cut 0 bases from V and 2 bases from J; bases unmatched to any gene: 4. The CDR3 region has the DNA TGTGCCAGCAGCTTAGCGGGAACAGGGGCCTACGAGCAGTACTTC. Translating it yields CASSLAGTGAYEQYF.

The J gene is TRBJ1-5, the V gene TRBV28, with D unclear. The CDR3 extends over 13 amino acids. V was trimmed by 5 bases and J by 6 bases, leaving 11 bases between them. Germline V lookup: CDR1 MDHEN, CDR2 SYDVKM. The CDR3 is CASSPLLGQPQHF. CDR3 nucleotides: TGTGCCAGCAGTCCGCTTTTGGGTCAGCCCCAGCATTTT.

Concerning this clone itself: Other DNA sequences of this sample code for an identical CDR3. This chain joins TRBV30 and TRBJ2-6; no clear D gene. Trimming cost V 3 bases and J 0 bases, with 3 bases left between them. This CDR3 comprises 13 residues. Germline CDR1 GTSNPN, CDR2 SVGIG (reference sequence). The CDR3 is CAWRLSGANVLTF. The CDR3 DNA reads TGTGCCTGGAGGCTCTCTGGGGCCAACGTCCTGACTTTC. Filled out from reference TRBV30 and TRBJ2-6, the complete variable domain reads SQTIHQWPATLVQPVGSPLSLECTVEGTSNPNLYWYRQAAGRGLQLLFYSVGIGQISSEVPQNLSASRPQDRQFILSSKKLLLSDSGFYLCAWRLSGANVLTFGAGSRLTVL.

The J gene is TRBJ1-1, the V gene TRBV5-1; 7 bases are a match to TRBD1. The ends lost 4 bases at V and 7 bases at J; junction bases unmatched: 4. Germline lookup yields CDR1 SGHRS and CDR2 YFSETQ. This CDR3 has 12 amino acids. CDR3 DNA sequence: TGCGCCAGCAGCGTACAGGGGCTTGAAGCTTTCTTT. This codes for CASSVQGLEAFF.

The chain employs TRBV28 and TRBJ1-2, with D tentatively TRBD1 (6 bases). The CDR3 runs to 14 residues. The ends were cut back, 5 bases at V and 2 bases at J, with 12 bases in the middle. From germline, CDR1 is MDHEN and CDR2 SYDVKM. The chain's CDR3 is CASSPRGFNYGYTF. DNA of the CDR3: TGTGCCAGCAGTCCAAGGGGGTTCAACTATGGCTACACCTTC.

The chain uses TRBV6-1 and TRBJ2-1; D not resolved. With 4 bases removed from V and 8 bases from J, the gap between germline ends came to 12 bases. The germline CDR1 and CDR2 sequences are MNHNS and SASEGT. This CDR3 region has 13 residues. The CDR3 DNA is TGTGCCAGCAGTGTAGGACCCGCGGATGAGCAGTTCTTC. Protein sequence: CASSVGPADEQFF.

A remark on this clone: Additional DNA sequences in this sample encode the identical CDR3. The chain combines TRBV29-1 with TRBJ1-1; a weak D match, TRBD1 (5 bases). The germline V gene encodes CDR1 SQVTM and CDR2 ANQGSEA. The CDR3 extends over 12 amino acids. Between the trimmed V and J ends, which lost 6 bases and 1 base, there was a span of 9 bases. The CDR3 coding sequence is TGCAGCGTCCGAACAGGGAACACTGAAGCTTTCTTT. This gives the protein CSVRTGNTEAFF.